Following are 14 T cell receptor beta chains from one sample sequenced in a study of regulatory T cells in long-lasting Graves disease. Time point described: newly diagnosed GD, antithyroid drugs for less than 3 months. TCR sequences were obtained from RNA taken from PBMCs. Arm-PCR of CDR3 regions and iRepertoire HTBI primers were used to build TCR beta libraries. TCRdb recomputed calls from the multiplex PCR reads with MiXCR, one row per CDR3 protein. The sample has roughly 440,000 distinct CDR3 sequences, about 17% seen once. The same sample was also studied in work on T cells in Graves' hyperthyroidism and ophthalmopathy.

Sequencing used peripheral blood mononuclear cells (PBMCs), obtained at new diagnosis, from a patient treated with antithyroid drugs. The origin of the receptors is a woman between 18 and 29 years old with Graves disease.

The chain employs TRBV24-1 and TRBJ2-1, with D possibly called TRBD1 or TRBD2 (6 bases each). Between the trimmed V and J ends, which lost 0 bases and 6 bases, there was a span of 11 bases. The CDR3 contains 15 residues. Looked up from germline, CDR1 is KGHDR and CDR2 is SFDVKD. DNA for the CDR3: TGTGCCACCAGTGATTTGACAGGGAGGCTCAATGAGCAGTTCTTC. This translates into CATSDLTGRLNEQFF.

This clonotype appeared many times. The J gene is TRBJ1-5, the V gene TRBV20-1; D perhaps matches TRBD1 (6 bases). CDR1 and CDR2 (germline): DFQATT, SNEGSKA (reference sequence). CDR3 length equals 13 residues. Trimming cost V 7 bases and J 4 bases, with 14 bases left between them. The CDR3 region is CSVARTANQPQHF. In nucleotides, the CDR3 is TGCAGTGTAGCCCGGACAGCTAATCAGCCCCAGCATTTT.

This clonotype came up many times. CDR3 nucleotide sequence: TGCGCCAGCAGCTTGGGGGACCCCTCTTACAATGAGCAGTTCTTC. It encodes CASSLGDPSYNEQFF. V is TRBV5-1 and J is TRBJ2-1; tentatively, D is TRBD1 or TRBD2 (5 bases each). CDR3 length equals 15 residues. Germline-derived CDR1 and CDR2 are SGHRS and YFSETQ. V lost 0 bases and J lost 4, with 11 bases in between.

This clonotype was recorded at least ten times. The chain joins TRBV28 to TRBJ1-4; D is possibly TRBD1 (6 bases). Germline CDR1 is MDHEN and CDR2 is SYDVKM. The CDR3 totals 15 residues. Trimming took off 4 bases at V and 8 bases at J, with 17 bases between the two ends. The CDR3 sequence is CASSSSDRLFEKLFF. CDR3 DNA: TGTGCCAGCAGTTCCTCCGACAGGCTATTCGAAAAACTGTTTTTT.

This clonotype was recorded at least ten times. The chain uses TRBV6-1 and TRBJ2-5; D uncertain. Germline-derived CDR1 and CDR2 are MNHNS and SASEGT. The V end was cut by 7 bases, the J end by 2 bases, with 11 bases between. The CDR3 length is 13 residues. The CDR3 loop is CASTPGLQETQYF. The CDR3 coding sequence is TGTGCCAGCACCCCTGGGCTACAAGAGACCCAGTACTTC.

This clonotype occurred many times. The CDR3 loop is CASSTTTGPVYNEQFF. In DNA, the CDR3 is TGTGCCAGCAGCACGACAACCGGGCCGGTGTACAATGAGCAGTTCTTC. This chain joins TRBV7-2 and TRBJ2-1; D gene ambiguous. The V end lost 5 bases, the J end lost 4 bases, and 18 bases lay between the germline ends. Germline values: CDR1 SGHTA, CDR2 FQGNSA. The CDR3 covers 16 residues.

This clonotype was counted many times. The V gene is TRBV7-2, the J gene TRBJ2-5, with 8 bases lining up with TRBD1. V was pared by 5 bases and J by 3 bases, with 8 bases of the junction left unmatched. The germline V gene has CDR1 SGHTA and CDR2 FQGNSA. This CDR3 has 15 amino acids. The CDR3 bases are TGTGCCAGCAGCCAAGGACAGGGCGGTAAAGAGACCCAGTACTTC. It yields the protein CASSQGQGGKETQYF.

For this clonotype: Compared with germline, one end of the junction differs, possibly owing to a read error. This chain connects TRBV12-3 or TRBV12-4 to TRBJ2-7; D assignment may be TRBD1 or TRBD2 (7 bases each). The CDR3 is 16 residues long. CDR3 sequence reads: CASSSKTGRATYGQYF. The CDR3 coding sequence is TGTGCCAGCAGTTCGAAGACAGGGAGGGCGACCTACGGGCAGTACTTC.

This clonotype occurred many times. V usage is TRBV11-2 and J usage is TRBJ2-7, with D maybe TRBD2 (5 bases). Between the trimmed V and J ends, which lost 0 bases and 3 bases, there was a span of 9 bases. This CDR3 comprises 14 residues. CDR1 SGHAT and CDR2 FQNNGV come from the germline V gene. CDR3 coding DNA: TGTGCCAGCAGCTTAGATAGCGTTAGCTACGAGCAGTACTTC. Its translation: CASSLDSVSYEQYF.

This clonotype came up a few times. The rearrangement uses TRBV28 and TRBJ2-3; D possibly corresponds to TRBD2 (5 bases). Trimming stripped 6 bases from V and 5 bases from J, with 12 bases between. The CDR3 spans 13 residues. Germline CDR1 reads MDHEN; CDR2 reads SYDVKM. The CDR3 DNA follows: TGTGCCAGCAGCCGTAGCGCGATAGATACGCAGTATTTT. Protein: CASSRSAIDTQYF.

Comments on this clonotype: One end of the junction fails to match germline, which may point to a read error. The CDR3, as DNA: TGTGCTAGCAGCCCCGAAGTGACCGGGGAGCTGTTTTTT. As protein: CASSPEVTGELFF. The chain couples TRBV7-7 to TRBJ2-2; D not certain. The CDR3 covers 13 residues. CDR1 and CDR2 (germline): SSHAT, FNYEAQ (reference sequence).

A remark on this clonotype: This may arise from a read error, as a much more abundant clone is one base away. The chain links TRBV7-2 to TRBJ2-5; no clear D gene. TRBJ2-7 matches the DNA end more closely, so the J call is doubtful. Per germline, CDR1 SGHTA and CDR2 FQGNSA. The CDR3 loop spans 13 amino acids. The CDR3: CASSLTQWTEQYF. DNA of the CDR3: TGTGCCAGCAGCTTAACGCAGTGGACCGAGCAGTACTTC.

This chain links TRBV15 with TRBJ1-5; TRBD1 aligns across 9 bases. Germline values: CDR1 LNHNV, CDR2 YYDKDF (reference sequence). The V and J ends lost 6 bases and 4 bases, in that order; junction bases with no gene match: 4. This CDR3 contains 14 residues. CDR3 sequence reads: CATSPGTGNQPQHF. The DNA of the CDR3 is TGTGCCACCAGTCCCGGGACAGGGAATCAGCCCCAGCATTTT.

This clonotype appeared many times. The chain is built from TRBV12-3 or TRBV12-4 and TRBJ2-7, with D perhaps matching TRBD2 (5 bases). V gave up 1 base and J gave up 3 bases, with 13 bases separating them. The CDR3 length is 15 residues. CDR3 DNA: TGTGCCAGCAGTTTAGGCAGAAGCGGAGACTACGAGCAGTACTTC. Protein: CASSLGRSGDYEQYF.